The T cell receptor (beta chain) under discussion was sequenced for a study of T cells in Graves' hyperthyroidism and ophthalmopathy. Orbital computed tomography, thyroid ultrasound, serum thyroxine and TRAb, and clinical symptoms together informed the diagnoses. Researchers took RNA transcripts and amplified the TCR beta CDR3 regions from them. The HTBI primer set drove a first-round RT-PCR of the TCR CDR3. Using its own MiXCR run on the multiplex PCR reads, TCRdb lists one record per CDR3 protein. The sample holds some 560,000 distinct CDR3 sequences, approximately 14% seen once. Many counts were recorded for this clonotype. The V gene's germline CDR1 is SNHLY and CDR2 FYNNEI. This CDR3 spans 15 amino acids. V lost 6 bases and J lost 0, with 12 bases in between.

The sequence was collected from a woman aged 40 to 50 with Graves' hyperthyroidism. The sequencing sample was made of blood. J is TRBJ2-1 and V is TRBV2; tentative D call: TRBD1 (5 bases). The CDR3 nucleotides are TGTGCCAGCAGCCGAACAGACAGCTCCTACAATGAGCAGTTCTTC. It translates to CASSRTDSSYNEQFF.